A single sample is the source of the 4 T cell receptor beta chains below, sequenced in a study of identical twins. TCRdb used MiXCR to reprocess the 5' RACE reads, holding one entry per CDR3 protein. The table has about 250,000 distinct CDR3 sequences, about 7.5% seen once. This sample was shared with a second study, whose subject was yellow fever vaccine responses in identical twins.

The sequenced sample consisted of CD8+ T cells sorted from blood. The receptors originated from a woman under 30 in good health.

This clonotype has more than one count but fewer than ten. The chain carries TRBV9 and TRBJ1-4, with a tentative D call TRBD1 (6 bases). The V gene lost 0 bases and the J gene lost 2 bases, with 14 bases spanning the gap. The germline V gene encodes CDR1 SGDLS and CDR2 YYNGEE. The CDR3 length is 17 residues. The CDR3 protein is CASSVEAWGATNEKLFF. CDR3 DNA sequence: TGTGCCAGCAGCGTAGAGGCCTGGGGGGCGACTAATGAAAAACTGTTTTTT.

This clonotype came up many times. The V and J genes are TRBV2 and TRBJ2-1; TRBD2 matches 10 bases. This CDR3 is built from 15 residues. Germline lookup yields CDR1 SNHLY and CDR2 FYNNEI. With 6 bases clipped from V and 10 bases from J, the junction kept 12 bases outside the gene matches. In nucleotides, the CDR3 is TGTGCCAGCAGCCCCGGCACTAGCGGGACACTAGAGCAGTTCTTC. Amino acids: CASSPGTSGTLEQFF.

This clonotype was counted between two and nine times. This chain connects TRBV12-3 or TRBV12-4 to TRBJ2-7; 7 nucleotides align to TRBD2. CDR3 length equals 14 residues. The junction had 9 bases not matched to a gene; V was cut back by 6 bases and J by 4 bases. CDR3 coding DNA: TGTGCCAGCAGCCCCGTGCCTAGCGGATACGAGCAGTACTTC. Translation: CASSPVPSGYEQYF.

V is TRBV6-1 and J is TRBJ2-1; tentative D call: TRBD2 (5 bases). The germline gives CDR1 MNHNS, CDR2 SASEGT. This CDR3 has 13 amino acids. Trimming removed 5 bases from V and 6 bases from J, with 11 bases in between. CDR3: CASSKTSANEQFF. CDR3 bases: TGTGCCAGCAGTAAAACTAGTGCCAATGAGCAGTTCTTC.